Listed here are 4 T cell receptor beta chains from one sample, sequenced in a study of CD8+CD57+ T cells in acquired aplastic anemia. By flow cytometry, patients selected for sequencing had shown an expansion of CD8+CD57+ cells. The TCR beta profiling, which covered VDJ combination and CDR3 sequence, was carried out using genomic DNA as the template. Each CDR3 protein gets one entry after TCRdb re-called the reads with MiXCR. This sample has about 95,000 distinct CDR3 sequences; around 62% occur once, and the top ten carry roughly two thirds. The specimen was sorted CD4+, CD8+, or CD8+CD57+ T cells (not recorded which) from PBMCs. The receptors shown here come from a human donor with aplastic anemia.

The V gene is TRBV7-2, the J gene TRBJ2-1; no clear D. This CDR3 has 13 amino acids. Germline V gene data show CDR1 as SGHTA and CDR2 as FQGNSA. Trimming removed 1 base at V and 7 bases at J, with 8 bases between. This CDR3 is CASSLGRLNEQFF. The CDR3 bases are TGTGCCAGCAGCTTAGGGAGATTGAATGAGCAGTTCTTC.

This clonotype was seen a handful of times. The genes are TRBV7-3 and TRBJ2-1; no clear D gene. Between the trimmed V and J ends, which lost 5 bases and 5 bases, there was a span of 7 bases. CDR1 and CDR2 from the germline V gene are SGHTA and FQGTGA. The CDR3 extends over 12 amino acids. This chain's CDR3 is CASSAPDNEQFF. The CDR3 DNA is TGTGCCAGCAGCGCGCCTGACAATGAGCAGTTCTTC.

This chain joins TRBV2 and TRBJ2-5, with no clear D. V dropped 4 bases and J dropped 6 bases, with 9 bases sitting between them. The CDR3 consists of 12 residues. Germline V gene data show CDR1 as SNHLY and CDR2 as FYNNEI. CDR3 amino acids: CASSVAVKTQYF. The DNA for the CDR3 is TGTGCCAGCAGTGTGGCGGTAAAGACCCAGTACTTC.

This rearrangement joins TRBV10-3 to TRBJ2-6; D is perhaps TRBD2 (6 bases). Trimming removed 5 bases from V and 2 bases from J, with 10 bases in between. The CDR3 spans 15 residues. From germline, CDR1 is ENHRY and CDR2 SYGVKD. The CDR3 DNA sequence: TGTGCCATCAGTTTGGGGGAGGCTGGGGCCAACGTCCTGACTTTC. Protein: CAISLGEAGANVLTF.